This record looks at one T cell receptor (beta chain) sequence and its context. The antigen is unknown. TCRdb re-called the 5' RACE reads with MiXCR, one entry per CDR3 protein. This sample has about 600,000 distinct CDR3 sequences, with approximately 21% found just once. This sample was included in a study of T-cell memory formation after mild COVID-19. The study, taken as a whole, reports: Memory sampled before infection contained some responding clones, suggesting cross-reactive memory joined.

The CDR3 contains 15 residues. With V trimmed by 4 bases and J by 4 bases, 7 bases remained unmatched. Germline-derived CDR1 and CDR2 are SGHTA and FQGTGA. Sequencing used PBMCs or a T cell subset sorted from them (not recorded which). The V call is TRBV7-3, the J call TRBJ2-3, with 8 bases identical to TRBD2. The TCR sequence derives from an adult woman who had mild COVID-19 (a few samples of this study predate the infection). Cell type and time point are not known. The CDR3 reads CASSSTGGGSDTQYF. In DNA form, the CDR3 reads TGTGCCAGCAGCTCGACCGGGGGGGGTTCAGATACGCAGTATTTT.